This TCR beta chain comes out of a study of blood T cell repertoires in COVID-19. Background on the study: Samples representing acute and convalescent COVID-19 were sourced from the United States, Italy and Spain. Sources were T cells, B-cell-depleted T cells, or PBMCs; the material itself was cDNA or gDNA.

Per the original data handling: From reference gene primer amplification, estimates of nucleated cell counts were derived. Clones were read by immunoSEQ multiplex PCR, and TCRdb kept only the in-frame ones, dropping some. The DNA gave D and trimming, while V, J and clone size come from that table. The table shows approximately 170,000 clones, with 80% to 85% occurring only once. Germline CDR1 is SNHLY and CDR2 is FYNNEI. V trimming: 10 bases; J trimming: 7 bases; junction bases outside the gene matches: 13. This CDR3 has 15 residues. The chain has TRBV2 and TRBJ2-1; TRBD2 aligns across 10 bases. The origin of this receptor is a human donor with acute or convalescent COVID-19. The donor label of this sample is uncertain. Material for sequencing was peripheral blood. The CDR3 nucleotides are TGTGCCACCAAGGCTAGCGGGGGTGGGTGGAATGAGCAGTTCTTC. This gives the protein CATKASGGGWNEQFF.